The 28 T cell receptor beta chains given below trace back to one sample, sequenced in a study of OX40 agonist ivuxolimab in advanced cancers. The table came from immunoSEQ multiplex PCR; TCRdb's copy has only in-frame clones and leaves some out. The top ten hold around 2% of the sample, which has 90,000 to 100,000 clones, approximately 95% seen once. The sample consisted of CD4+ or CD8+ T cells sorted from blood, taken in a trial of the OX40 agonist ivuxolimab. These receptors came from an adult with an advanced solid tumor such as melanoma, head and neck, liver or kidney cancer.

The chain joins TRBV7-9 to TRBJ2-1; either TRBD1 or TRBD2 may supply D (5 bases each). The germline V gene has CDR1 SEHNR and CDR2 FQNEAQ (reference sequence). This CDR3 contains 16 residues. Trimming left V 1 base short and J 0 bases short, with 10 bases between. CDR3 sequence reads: CASSLVVGGSYNEQFF. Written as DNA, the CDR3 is TGTGCCAGCAGCTTAGTGGTTGGGGGCTCCTACAATGAGCAGTTCTTC.

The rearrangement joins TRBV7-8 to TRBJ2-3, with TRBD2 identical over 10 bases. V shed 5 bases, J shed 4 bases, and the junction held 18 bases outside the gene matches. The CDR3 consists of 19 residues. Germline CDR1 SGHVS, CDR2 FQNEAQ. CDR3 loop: CASSPQSRTSGPVPDTQYF. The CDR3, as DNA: TGTGCCAGCAGCCCCCAGTCCAGGACTAGCGGACCCGTCCCAGATACGCAGTATTTT.

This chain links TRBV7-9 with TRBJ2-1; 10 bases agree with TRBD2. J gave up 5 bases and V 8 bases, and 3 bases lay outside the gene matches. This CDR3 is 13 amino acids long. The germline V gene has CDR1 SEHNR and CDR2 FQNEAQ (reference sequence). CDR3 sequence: CASGSGRDNEQFF. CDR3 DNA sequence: TGTGCCAGCGGGAGCGGGAGGGACAATGAGCAGTTCTTC.

The CDR3 here is CASSLEGGAHQPQHF. In DNA form, the CDR3 reads TGTGCCAGCAGCTTAGAGGGCGGGGCGCATCAGCCCCAGCATTTT. This sequence joins TRBV7-9 and TRBJ1-5; the D gene is possibly TRBD1 (5 bases). In germline, CDR1 is SEHNR, CDR2 FQNEAQ (reference sequence). V was pared by 1 base and J by 5 bases, with 12 bases between. CDR3 length equals 15 residues. The variable domain in full, with the rest retrieved from reference TRBV7-9 and TRBJ1-5, is DTGVSQNPRHKITKRGQNVTFRCDPISEHNRLYWYRQTLGQGPEFLTYFQNEAQLEKSRLLSDRFSAERPKGSFSTLEIQRTEQGDSAMYLCASSLEGGAHQPQHFGDGTRLSIL.

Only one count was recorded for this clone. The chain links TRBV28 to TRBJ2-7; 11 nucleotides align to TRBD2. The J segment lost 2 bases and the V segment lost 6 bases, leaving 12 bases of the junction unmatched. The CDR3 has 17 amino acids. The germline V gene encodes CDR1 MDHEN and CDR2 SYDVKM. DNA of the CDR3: TGTGCCAGCAGCCTACCCCATAGCGGGAGGGCTACCTACGAGCAGTACTTC. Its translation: CASSLPHSGRATYEQYF.

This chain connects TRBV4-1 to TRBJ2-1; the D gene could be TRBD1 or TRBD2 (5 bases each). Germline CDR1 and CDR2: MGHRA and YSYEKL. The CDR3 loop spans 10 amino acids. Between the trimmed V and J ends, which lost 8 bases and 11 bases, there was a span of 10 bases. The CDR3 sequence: CASVGTKQFF. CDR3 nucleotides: TGCGCCAGCGTTGGGACCAAGCAGTTCTTC.

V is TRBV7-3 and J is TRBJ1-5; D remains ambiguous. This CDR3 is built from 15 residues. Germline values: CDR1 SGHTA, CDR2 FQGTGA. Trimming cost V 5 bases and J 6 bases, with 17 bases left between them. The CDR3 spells CASSHPPRVAQPQHF. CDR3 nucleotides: TGTGCCAGCAGCCATCCCCCAAGGGTGGCTCAGCCCCAGCATTTT.

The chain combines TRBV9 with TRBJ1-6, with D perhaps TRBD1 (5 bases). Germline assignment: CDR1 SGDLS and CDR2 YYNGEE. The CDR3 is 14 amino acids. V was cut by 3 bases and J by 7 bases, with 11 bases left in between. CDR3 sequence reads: CASSAGTLNSPLHF. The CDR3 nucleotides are TGTGCCAGCAGCGCCGGGACTTTAAATTCACCCCTCCACTTT.

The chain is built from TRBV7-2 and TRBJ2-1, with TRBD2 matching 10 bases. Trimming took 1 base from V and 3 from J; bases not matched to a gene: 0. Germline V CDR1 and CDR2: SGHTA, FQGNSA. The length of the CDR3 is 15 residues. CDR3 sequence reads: CASSLGTSGYNEQFF. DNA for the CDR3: TGTGCCAGCAGCTTAGGGACTAGCGGCTACAATGAGCAGTTCTTC. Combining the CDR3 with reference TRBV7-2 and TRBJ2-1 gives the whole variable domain GAGVSQSPSNKVTEKGKDVELRCDPISGHTALYWYRQSLGQGLEFLIYFQGNSAPDKSGLPSDRFSAERTGGSVSTLTIQRTQQEDSAVYLCASSLGTSGYNEQFFGPGTRLTVL.

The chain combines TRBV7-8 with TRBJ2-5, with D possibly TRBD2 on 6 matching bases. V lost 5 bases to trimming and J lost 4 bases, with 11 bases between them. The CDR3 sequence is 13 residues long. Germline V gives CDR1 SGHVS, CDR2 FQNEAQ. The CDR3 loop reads CASSRPGGETQYF. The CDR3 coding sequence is TGTGCCAGCAGCCGACCCGGGGGAGAGACCCAGTACTTC.

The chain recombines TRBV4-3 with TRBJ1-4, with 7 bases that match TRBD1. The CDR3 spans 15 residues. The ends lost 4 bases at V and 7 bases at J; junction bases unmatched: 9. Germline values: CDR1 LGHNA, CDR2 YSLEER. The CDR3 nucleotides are TGCGCCAGCAGCCCCGGGACAGCCAAAAGTGAAAAACTGTTTTTT. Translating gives CASSPGTAKSEKLFF.

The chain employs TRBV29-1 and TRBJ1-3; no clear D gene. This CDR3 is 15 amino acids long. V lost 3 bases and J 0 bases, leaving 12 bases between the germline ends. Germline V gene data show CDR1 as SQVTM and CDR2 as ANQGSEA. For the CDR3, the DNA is TGCAGCGTTGACAGCCCGGGATACTCTGGAAACACCATATATTTT. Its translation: CSVDSPGYSGNTIYF.

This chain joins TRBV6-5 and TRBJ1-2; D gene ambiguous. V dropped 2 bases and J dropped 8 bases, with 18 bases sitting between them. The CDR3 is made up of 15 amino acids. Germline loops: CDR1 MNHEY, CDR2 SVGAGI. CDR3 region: CASSYGLGPRWGYTF. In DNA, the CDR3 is TGTGCCAGCAGTTACGGGCTCGGACCTAGGTGGGGCTACACCTTC.

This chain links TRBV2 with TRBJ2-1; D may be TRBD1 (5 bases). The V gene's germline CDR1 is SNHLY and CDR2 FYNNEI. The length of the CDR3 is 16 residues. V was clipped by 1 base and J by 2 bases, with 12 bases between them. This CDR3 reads CASSEEETEAYNEQFF. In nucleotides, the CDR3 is TGTGCCAGCAGTGAAGAGGAGACAGAAGCCTACAATGAGCAGTTCTTC.

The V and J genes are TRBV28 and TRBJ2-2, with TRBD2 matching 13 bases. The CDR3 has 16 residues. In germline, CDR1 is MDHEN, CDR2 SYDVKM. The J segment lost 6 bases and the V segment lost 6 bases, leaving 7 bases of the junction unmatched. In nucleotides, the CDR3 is TGTGCCAGCAGGGCAAGGACTAGCGGGAGCGCCGGGGAGCTGTTTTTT. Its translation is CASRARTSGSAGELFF. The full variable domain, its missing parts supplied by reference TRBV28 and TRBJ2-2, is DVKVTQSSRYLVKRTGEKVFLECVQDMDHENMFWYRQDPGLGLRLIYFSYDVKMKEKGDIPEGYSVSREKKERFSLILESASTNQTSMYLCASRARTSGSAGELFFGEGSRLTVL.

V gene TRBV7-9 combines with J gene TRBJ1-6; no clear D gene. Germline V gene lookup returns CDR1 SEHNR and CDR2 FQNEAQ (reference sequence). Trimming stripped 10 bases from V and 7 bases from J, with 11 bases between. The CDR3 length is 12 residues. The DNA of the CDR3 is TGTGCCACCCAGCAGGCGAATTCACCCCTCCACTTT. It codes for CATQQANSPLHF.

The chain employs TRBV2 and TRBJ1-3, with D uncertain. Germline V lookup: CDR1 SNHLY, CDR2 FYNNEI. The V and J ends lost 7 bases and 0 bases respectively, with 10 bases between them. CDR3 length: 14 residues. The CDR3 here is CASIRELSGNTIYF. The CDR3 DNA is TGTGCCAGCATCCGGGAACTCTCTGGAAACACCATATATTTT.

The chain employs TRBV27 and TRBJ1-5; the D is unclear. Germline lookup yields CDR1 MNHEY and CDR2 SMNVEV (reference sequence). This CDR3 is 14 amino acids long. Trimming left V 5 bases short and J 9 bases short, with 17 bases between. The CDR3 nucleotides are TGTGCCAGCAGTCCCGGAGGGAGCCCAGGGCCCCAGCATTTT. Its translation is CASSPGGSPGPQHF.

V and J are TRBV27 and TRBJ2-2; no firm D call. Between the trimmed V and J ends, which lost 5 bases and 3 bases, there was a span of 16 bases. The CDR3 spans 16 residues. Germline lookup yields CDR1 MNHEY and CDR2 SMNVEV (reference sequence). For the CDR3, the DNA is TGTGCCAGCAGTCCTCATGAGGACCCGGACACCGGGGAGCTGTTTTTT. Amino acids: CASSPHEDPDTGELFF.

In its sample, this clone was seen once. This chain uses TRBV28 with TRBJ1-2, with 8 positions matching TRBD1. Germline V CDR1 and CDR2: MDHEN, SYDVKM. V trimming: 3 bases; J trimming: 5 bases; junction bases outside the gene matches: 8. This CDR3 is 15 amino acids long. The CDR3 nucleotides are TGTGCCAGCAGTTTGCGGACAGGGCCTACATATGGCTACACCTTC. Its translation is CASSLRTGPTYGYTF.

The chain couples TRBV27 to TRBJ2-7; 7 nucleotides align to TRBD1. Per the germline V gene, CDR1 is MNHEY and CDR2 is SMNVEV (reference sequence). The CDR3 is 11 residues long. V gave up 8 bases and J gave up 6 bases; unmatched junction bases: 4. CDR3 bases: TGTGCCAGCCGCACAGGGGTCGAGCAGTACTTC. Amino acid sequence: CASRTGVEQYF.

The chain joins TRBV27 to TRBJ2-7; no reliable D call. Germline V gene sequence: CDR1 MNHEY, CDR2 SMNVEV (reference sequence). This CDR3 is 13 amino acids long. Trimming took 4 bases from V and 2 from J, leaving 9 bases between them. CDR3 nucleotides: TGTGCCAGCAGTTCATCAAATACCTACGAGCAGTACTTC. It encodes CASSSSNTYEQYF.

CDR3 in amino acids: CSVQGSAANTGELFF. CDR3 coding DNA: TGCAGCGTTCAGGGTTCGGCAGCGAACACCGGGGAGCTGTTTTTT. The V call is TRBV29-1, the J call TRBJ2-2, with a weak D call TRBD1 (5 bases). Deletions cut 5 bases from V and 0 bases from J, with 13 bases between. This CDR3 has 15 residues. From germline, CDR1 is SQVTM and CDR2 ANQGSEA.

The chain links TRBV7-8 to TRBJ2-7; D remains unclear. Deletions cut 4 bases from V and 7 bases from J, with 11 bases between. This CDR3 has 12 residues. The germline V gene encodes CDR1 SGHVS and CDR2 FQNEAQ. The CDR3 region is CASSSDVREQYF. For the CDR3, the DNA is TGTGCCAGCAGCTCTGACGTGAGGGAGCAGTACTTC. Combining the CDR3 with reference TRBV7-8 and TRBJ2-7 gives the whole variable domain GAGVSQSPRYKVAKRGQDVALRCDPISGHVSLFWYQQALGQGPEFLTYFQNEAQLDKSGLPSDRFFAERPEGSVSTLKIQRTQQEDSAVYLCASSSDVREQYFGPGTRLTVT.

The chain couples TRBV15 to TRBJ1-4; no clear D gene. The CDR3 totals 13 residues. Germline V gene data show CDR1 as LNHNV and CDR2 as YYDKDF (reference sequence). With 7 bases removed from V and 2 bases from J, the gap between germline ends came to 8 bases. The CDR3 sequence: CATTLVTNEKLFF. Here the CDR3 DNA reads TGTGCCACCACTCTTGTGACTAATGAAAAACTGTTTTTT.

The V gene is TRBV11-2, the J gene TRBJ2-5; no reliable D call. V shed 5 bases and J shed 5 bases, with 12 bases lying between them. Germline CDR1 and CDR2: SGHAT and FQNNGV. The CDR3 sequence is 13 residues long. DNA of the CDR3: TGTGCCAGCAGCCGAGACTCGAGGGAGACCCAGTACTTC. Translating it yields CASSRDSRETQYF.

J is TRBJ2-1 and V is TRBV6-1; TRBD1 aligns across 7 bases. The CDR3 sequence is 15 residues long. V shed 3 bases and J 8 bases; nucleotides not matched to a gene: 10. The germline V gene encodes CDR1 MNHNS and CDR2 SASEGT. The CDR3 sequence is CASSDGTAIQYEQFF. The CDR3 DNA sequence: TGTGCCAGCAGTGACGGGACAGCCATACAATATGAGCAGTTCTTC.

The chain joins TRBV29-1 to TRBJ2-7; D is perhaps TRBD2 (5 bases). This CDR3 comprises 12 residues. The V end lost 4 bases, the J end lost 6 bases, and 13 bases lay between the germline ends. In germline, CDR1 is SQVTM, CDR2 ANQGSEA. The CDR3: CSVAGSRGEQYF. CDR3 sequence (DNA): TGCAGCGTTGCGGGGTCCCGTGGCGAGCAGTACTTC.